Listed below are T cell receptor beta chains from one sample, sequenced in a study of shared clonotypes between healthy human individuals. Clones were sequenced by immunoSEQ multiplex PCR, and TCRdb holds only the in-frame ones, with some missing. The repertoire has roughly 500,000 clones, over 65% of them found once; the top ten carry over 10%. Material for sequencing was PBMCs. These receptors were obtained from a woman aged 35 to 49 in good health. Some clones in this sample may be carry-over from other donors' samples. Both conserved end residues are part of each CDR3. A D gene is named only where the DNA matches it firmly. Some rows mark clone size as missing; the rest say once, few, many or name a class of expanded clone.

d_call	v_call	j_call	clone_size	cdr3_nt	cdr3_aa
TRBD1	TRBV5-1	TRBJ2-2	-	TGCGCCAGCAGCTTAAGGGACAGGAATACCGGGGAGCTGTTTTTT	CASSLRDRNTGELFF
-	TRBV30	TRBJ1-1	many	TGTGCCTGGAGTCCCCGTACTGAAGCTTTCTTT	CAWSPRTEAFF
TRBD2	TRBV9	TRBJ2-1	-	TGTGCCAGCAGCGTAGAGATGGGGACTAGCTCGGATGAGCAGTTCTTC	CASSVEMGTSSDEQFF
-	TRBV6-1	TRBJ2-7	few	TGTGCCAGCAGTGAAGGGGGCTCCTACGAGCAGTACTTC	CASSEGGSYEQYF
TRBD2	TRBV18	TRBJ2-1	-	TGTGCCAGCTCACCGTCGGGGGGGAGCTCCTACAATGAGCAGTTCTTC	CASSPSGGSSYNEQFF
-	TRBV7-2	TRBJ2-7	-	TGTGCCAGCAGCCGACCGGGACAATTCTACGAGCAGTACTTC	CASSRPGQFYEQYF
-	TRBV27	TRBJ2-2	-	TGTGCCAGCAGTTTAGTGGCCGGGGAGCTGTTTTTT	CASSLVAGELFF
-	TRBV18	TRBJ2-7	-	TGTGCCAGCTCACCAAACTCCCGGGGCGAGCAGTACTTC	CASSPNSRGEQYF
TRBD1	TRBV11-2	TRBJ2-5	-	TGTGCCAGCAGATTCGACAGGGGGCGACAAGAGACCCAGTACTTC	CASRFDRGRQETQYF
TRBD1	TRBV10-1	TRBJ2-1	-	TGCGCCAGCAGTGAGTCGCTGACGGGACAGGGGACCCTAGCGGCCTACAATGAGCAGTTCTTC	CASSESLTGQGTLAAYNEQFF
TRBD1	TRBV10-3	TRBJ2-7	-	TGTGCCACCAGAGGACAGGGGACCACCTACGAGCAGTACTTC	CATRGQGTTYEQYF
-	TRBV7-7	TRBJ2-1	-	TGTGCCAGCAGCCCGGACAGTAATGAGCAGTTCTTC	CASSPDSNEQFF
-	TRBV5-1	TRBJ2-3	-	TGCGCCAGCATCCTGGGTAGGGCGTCTAGCACAGATACGCAGTATTTT	CASILGRASSTDTQYF
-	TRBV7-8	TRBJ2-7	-	TGTGCCAGCAGCTATACAAGCTCGTTGGGCTCCGAGCAGTACTTC	CASSYTSSLGSEQYF
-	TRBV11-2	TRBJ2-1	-	TGTGCCAGCAGCTTAGAACAGTCCTCCTACAATGAGCAGTTCTTC	CASSLEQSSYNEQFF
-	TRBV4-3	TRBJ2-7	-	TGCGCCAGCAGCCAAGACTTAGCTGGGACCTCCTACGAGCAGTACTTC	CASSQDLAGTSYEQYF
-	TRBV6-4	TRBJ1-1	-	TGTGCCAGCAGTCGAACAGAGAACACTGAAGCTTTCTTT	CASSRTENTEAFF
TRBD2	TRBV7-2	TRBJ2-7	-	TGTGCCAGCAGCCAGGGACTAGCGGGCGCGACGCAGTACTTC	CASSQGLAGATQYF
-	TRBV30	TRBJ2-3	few	TGTGCCTGGAGTGACGGGACTTCTACAGATACGCAGTATTTT	CAWSDGTSTDTQYF
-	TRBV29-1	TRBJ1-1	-	TGCAGCCCCGAGGCCACTGAAGCTTTCTTT	CSPEATEAFF
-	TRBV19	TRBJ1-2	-	TGTGCCAGTAGTATATCCGGACGGCCAGCTAACTATGGCTACACCTTC	CASSISGRPANYGYTF
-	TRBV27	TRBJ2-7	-	TGTGCCAGCAAGGGAGGGGGCGTAGTCTACGAGCAGTACTTC	CASKGGGVVYEQYF
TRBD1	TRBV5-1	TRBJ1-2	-	TGCGCCAGCAGCACCGGACAGGGAACAGGCTATGGCTACACCTTC	CASSTGQGTGYGYTF
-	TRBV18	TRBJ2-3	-	TGTGCCAGCTCACCAACCACGGGAGGCACAGATACGCAGTATTTT	CASSPTTGGTDTQYF
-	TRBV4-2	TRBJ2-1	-	TGTGCCAGCAGCCCGCCTCTGGACAGTTACAATGAGCAGTTCTTC	CASSPPLDSYNEQFF
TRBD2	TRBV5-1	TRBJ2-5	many	TGCGCCAGCAGTAGAAAACCGGGACTAGCGGGAGATGAGACCCAGTACTTC	CASSRKPGLAGDETQYF
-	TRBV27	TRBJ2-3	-	TGTGCCAGCACCTTGAAGGGAGGAGGTACGCAGTATTTT	CASTLKGGGTQYF
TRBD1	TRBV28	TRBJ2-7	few	TGTGCCAGCAGTTTATCAGACAGGGTAAGCGAGCAGTACTTC	CASSLSDRVSEQYF
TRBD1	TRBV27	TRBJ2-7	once	TGTGCCAGCAAAACAGGGGGTCGATTCTACGAGCAGTACTTC	CASKTGGRFYEQYF
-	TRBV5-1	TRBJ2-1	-	TGCGCCAGCAGCTTCATATTCATTAACAGCTCCTACAATGAGCAGTTCTTC	CASSFIFINSSYNEQFF
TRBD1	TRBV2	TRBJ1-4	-	TGTGCCAGCAGTTGGACAGGGGGCACTAATGAAAAACTGTTTTTT	CASSWTGGTNEKLFF
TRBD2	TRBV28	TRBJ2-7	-	TGTGCCAGCAGTTTTCCTAGCGGGATCTACGAGCAGTACTTC	CASSFPSGIYEQYF
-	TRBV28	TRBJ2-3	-	TGTGCCAGCAGTACGCCTAGCACAGATACGCAGTATTTT	CASSTPSTDTQYF
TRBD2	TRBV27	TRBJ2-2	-	TGTGCCAGCAGTCTCGGGACTAGCGGGACCACCGGGGAGCTGTTTTTT	CASSLGTSGTTGELFF
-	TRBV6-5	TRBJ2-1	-	TGTGCCAGCAGCCCCAACAGATCCTCCTACAATGAGCAGTTCTTC	CASSPNRSSYNEQFF
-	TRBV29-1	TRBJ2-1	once	TGCAGCGTTGATTTACTAGATGGTGAGCAGTTCTTC	CSVDLLDGEQFF
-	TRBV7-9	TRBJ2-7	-	TGTGCCAGCAGCTTACGGCAGGGGACCTACGAGCAGTACTTC	CASSLRQGTYEQYF
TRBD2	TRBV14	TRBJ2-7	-	TGTGCCAGCAGCCGGGGACGGGGGGGAACCTACGAGCAGTACTTC	CASSRGRGGTYEQYF
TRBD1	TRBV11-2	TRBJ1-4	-	TGTGCCAGCAGCCGGGACAGGGTGTATGAAAAACTGTTTTTT	CASSRDRVYEKLFF
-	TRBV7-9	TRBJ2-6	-	TGTGCCAGCAGCCGGGGGACAGCCAAGAACGTCCTGACTTTC	CASSRGTAKNVLTF
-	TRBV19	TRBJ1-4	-	TGTGCCAGTAGCCCCTCGGGGGTGGGTGAAAAACTGTTTTTT	CASSPSGVGEKLFF
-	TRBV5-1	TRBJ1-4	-	TGCGCCAGCAGCTCCCGACAAGGGGAGGGTGAAAAACTGTTTTTT	CASSSRQGEGEKLFF
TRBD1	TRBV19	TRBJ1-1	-	TGTGCCAGTAGGGACCCGACAGGGGGTGTGACTGAAGCTTTCTTT	CASRDPTGGVTEAFF
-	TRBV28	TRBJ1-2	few	TGTGCCAGCAGTTGGACCGGGCGTGGCTACACCTTC	CASSWTGRGYTF
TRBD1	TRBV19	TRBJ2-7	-	TGTGCCAGTACCCCGAGGACAGGGACGGAAGAGCAGTACTTC	CASTPRTGTEEQYF
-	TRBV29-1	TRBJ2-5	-	TGCAGCGTTGAATGGACAGTCCTGTTAGAGACCCAGTACTTC	CSVEWTVLLETQYF
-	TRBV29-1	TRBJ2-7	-	TGCAGCATTCCAGTCACAGGGCGGCCGACCTACGAGCAGTACTTC	CSIPVTGRPTYEQYF
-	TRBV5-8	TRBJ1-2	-	TGTGCCAGCAGCTTTGACCACAGAAAAGATGGCTACACCTTC	CASSFDHRKDGYTF
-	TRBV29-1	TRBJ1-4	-	TGCAGCGTTGCCAAACAAGGGGAAAAACTGTTTTTT	CSVAKQGEKLFF
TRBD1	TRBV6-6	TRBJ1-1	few	TGTGCCAGCAGTCAGGACAGGGACACTGAAGCTTTCTTT	CASSQDRDTEAFF
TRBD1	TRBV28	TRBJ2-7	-	TGTGCCAGCAGTTGGGGGACAGGGACTTACGAGCAGTACTTC	CASSWGTGTYEQYF
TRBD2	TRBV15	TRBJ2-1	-	TGTGCCACCAGCCCTCAATTAGCGGGAGCAGGGAATGAGCAGTTCTTC	CATSPQLAGAGNEQFF
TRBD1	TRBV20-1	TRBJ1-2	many	TGCGGGGGACAGCTTGACTATGGCTACACCTTC	CGGQLDYGYTF
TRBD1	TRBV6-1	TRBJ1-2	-	TGTGCCAGCAGTGAAAAGGACAGGGGGCTGAACTATGGCTACACCTTC	CASSEKDRGLNYGYTF
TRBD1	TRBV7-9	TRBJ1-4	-	TGTGCCAGCAGCTTGGACCGGGACAGTAATGAAAAACTGTTTTTT	CASSLDRDSNEKLFF